This T cell receptor beta chain was captured by sequencing in a study of blood T cell repertoires in COVID-19. About the study: Whether acute or convalescent, the COVID-19 samples came from the United States, Italy and Spain. Nucleic acid was either cDNA or gDNA, and it came from T cells, B-cell-depleted T cells, or PBMCs.

Source study methods: Reference gene primer amplification gave nucleated cell count estimates. Generated by immunoSEQ multiplex PCR, the TCRdb table keeps only in-frame clones and is missing some. V and J calls and clone size are copied from that table; D and trimming were computed from the DNA. The sample lists about 160,000 clones, around 80% occurring once. Trimming left V 6 bases short and J 3 bases short, with 8 bases between. The CDR3 loop spans 12 amino acids. Germline lookup yields CDR1 SEHNR and CDR2 FQNEAQ (reference sequence). Sequenced material: peripheral blood. The chain couples TRBV7-9 to TRBJ1-1; D is possibly TRBD1 (6 bases). The origin of this receptor is a woman older than 75 with acute or convalescent COVID-19. CDR3 DNA sequence: TGTGCCAGCAGGAACAGGGACACTGAAGCTTTCTTT. Translated: CASRNRDTEAFF.